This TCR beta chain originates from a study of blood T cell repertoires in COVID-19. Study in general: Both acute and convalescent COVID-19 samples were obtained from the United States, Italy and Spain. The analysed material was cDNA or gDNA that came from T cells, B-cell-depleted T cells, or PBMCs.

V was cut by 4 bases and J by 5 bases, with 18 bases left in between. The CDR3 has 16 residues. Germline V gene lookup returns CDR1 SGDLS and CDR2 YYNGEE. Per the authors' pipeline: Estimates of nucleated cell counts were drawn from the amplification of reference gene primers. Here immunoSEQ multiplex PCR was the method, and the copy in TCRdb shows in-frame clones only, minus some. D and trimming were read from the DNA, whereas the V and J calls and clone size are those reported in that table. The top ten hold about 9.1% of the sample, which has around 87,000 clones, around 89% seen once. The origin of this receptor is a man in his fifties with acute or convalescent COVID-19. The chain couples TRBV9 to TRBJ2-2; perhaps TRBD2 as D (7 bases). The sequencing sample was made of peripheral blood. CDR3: CASSLRGAGATGELFF. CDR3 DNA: TGTGCCAGCAGCCTTCGGGGGGCAGGGGCTACCGGGGAGCTGTTTTTT. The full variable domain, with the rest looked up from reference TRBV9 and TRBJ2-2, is DSGVTQTPKHLITATGQRVTLRCSPRSGDLSVYWYQQSLDQGLQFLIQYYNGEERAKGNILERFSAQQFPDLHSELNLSSLELGDSALYFCASSLRGAGATGELFFGEGSRLTVL.